This TCR beta chain emerged from a study of blood T cell repertoires in COVID-19. Looking at the study overall: From the United States, Italy and Spain came samples of acute and convalescent COVID-19.

In the source study's methods: Amplification of reference gene primers was used by the study to estimate nucleated cell counts. This table comes from immunoSEQ multiplex PCR, and its TCRdb copy is limited to in-frame clones, with some not included. From that table come the V and J calls and clone size; the DNA was used to work out D and trimming. The sample contains approximately 190,000 clones, about 80% of which appear only once. V was pared by 5 bases and J by 6 bases, with 16 bases of the junction left unmatched. The CDR3 contains 17 residues. Germline V gene lookup returns CDR1 SGHTA and CDR2 FQGTGA. The Seattle site enrolled patients during active infection and followed them longitudinally.

The chain has TRBV7-3 and TRBJ2-3; 8 nucleotides match TRBD2. Specimen: peripheral blood. This clonotype was obtained from a woman aged 60-75 years with COVID-19, enrolled during active disease. The CDR3 sequence is CASSPGVAGPSQDTQYF. The DNA of the CDR3 is TGTGCCAGCAGCCCCGGGGTAGCGGGGCCCTCTCAGGATACGCAGTATTTT.